The source of this T cell receptor (beta chain) is a study of shared clonotypes between healthy human individuals (TCRdb year 2020). About the investigation overall: A few men and a couple of women, aged 18 to 49 years, made up the cohort. For each donor, three plates each were used for CD4 naive and CD4 memory, two plates were used for CD8 naive, and one plate was used for CD8 memory. The study deeply sequenced blood TCR repertoires of several healthy adults to estimate repertoire size and the extent of clonotype sharing between individuals. Different laboratories and diverse techniques were used to prepare libraries and sequence TCR repertoires, to increase sequencing depth and limit assay-specific biases. Leukapheresis yielded between about 0.8 and 8.9 billion PBMCs per donor.

General conclusions and limits of the study: Because the study included only a small number of donors, the genetic and exposure-history diversity represented was limited. Rarefaction of sorted-subset datasets indicated incomplete sequencing despite the large sequencing depth. Roughly 5% of naive CD4, roughly 3.5% of naive CD8, roughly 2.4% of memory CD4, and 0.4% of memory CD8 clonotypes were shared across four donors. Pairwise subsampling indicated that sequencing depth was expected to affect the degree of clonotype sharing among donors. Compared with non-shared clonotypes, the clonotypes found in all four sorted-subset donors had higher generation probabilities. Naive subsets generally had larger estimated clonotype richness than memory subsets did. Sampling was restricted to blood, and TCR repertoires in tissue are likely to differ from TCR repertoires in blood.

Using the deep immunoSEQ assay, TCR CDR3 regions were amplified from genomic DNA by multiplex PCR. Genomic DNA extracted from each cell subset was distributed evenly over all wells of several immunoSEQ 96-well plates, and each plate served as one replicate. For sorted subsets, each replicate PCR was loaded with around 200 ng genomic DNA, equivalent to 30,000 to 35,000 T cell genomes. The purified libraries were quantified using a Qubit 3.0 fluorometer, sized with a Bioanalyzer 2100, and then quantified again using the KAPA Library Quantification kit. Every immunoSEQ 96-well plate was sequenced on a dedicated single-read 150-cycle Illumina NextSeq 550 flow cell. The study's processing was this. Because the immunoSEQ output included only junctional sequences and no quality scores, the filtering could not be the same as the filtering used for full-length reads. Sequences were annotated with PyIR, a Python wrapper for IgBLAST v1.9, using IMGT germline references to assign V/J genes and CDR3. Reads were removed for weak V/J assignments (E-value above 1e-6), missing CDR3, stop codons, out-of-frame junctions, or ambiguous translated residues. A V3J clonotype was defined by an identical inferred V gene, J gene, and CDR3 amino acid sequence. To compute the percentage overlap between repertoires, the number of shared unique clonotypes was divided by the size of the smaller repertoire. Three approaches were used to assess repertoire richness: RTK rarefaction, the Chao1 estimator, and Recon v2.1 estimates of unobserved clonotypes. For all TCRbeta clonotypes obtained by the gDNA method from a few donors, generation probabilities were computed with OLGA. The immuneACCESS repertoire file appears here via TCRdb, limited to in-frame rearrangements. These files lack a portion of the clones; in checked studies, under half of the deficit traces to unresolved V genes, and the cause of the others is not known. V and J calls and clone size are copied from that table; D and trimming were computed from the DNA. Present in this sample are hundreds of thousands of clones, about three quarters of which were seen just once. Clones ranked in the top ten supply 1.5% to 2% of the sample.

The sample holds a few counts of this clone. Its binding antigen is unknown. Base qualities were left out, and no much larger clone turns up one base away. Donors were healthy HIV-negative adults with no recently reported acute infections or vaccinations. Every donor was a Caucasian adult residing in Nashville, Tennessee, USA. CD4+ T cells were enriched by magnetic negative selection, after which naive cells were positively selected on CD45RA and the negative fraction was taken as the memory subset. Blood was collected by leukapheresis, and PBMCs were isolated by Ficoll-Histopaque density gradient centrifugation and then cryopreserved in liquid nitrogen vapor phase. Analytical flow cytometry was used to check the purity and quantity of every magnetically sorted T cell population. From each sorted fraction, genomic DNA was isolated and quantified by UV absorbance on a Nanodrop 2000c. The CDR3 numbers 16 residues from cysteine through phenylalanine. Solely the CDR3 DNA is kept, with 48 bases framed from the first base. Trimming accounts for 3 bases at V and 4 bases at J, while the number of junction bases matched to no gene is 9. CDR1 and CDR2, per the germline V gene, are MDHEN and SYDVKM.

This clonotype was sampled from a young woman in good health. The source material was memory CD4+ T cells sorted from blood. The sample's cell subset or site label, decoded: CD45RA-negative fraction. The receptor chain draws on TRBV28 and TRBJ1-3, with 7 central nucleotides matching TRBD1. The sequenced DNA: TGTGCCAGCAGTTTTACCGGGACAGCAGTAGGAAACACCATATATTTT. Translated, this is CASSFTGTAVGNTIYF.